Following are 31 T cell receptor beta chains from one sample sequenced in a study of blood T cell repertoires in COVID-19. Profiling relied on immunoSEQ multiplex PCR, and the TCRdb table lists in-frame clones only, not all of them. The sample has around 300,000 clones, 85% seen once. Sample: PBMCs or T cells enriched from blood (not recorded which). These receptors originate from a woman aged 50 to 60 who had recovered from COVID-19.

A few counts support this clone. In DNA form, the CDR3 reads TGTGCCAGCTCCCTCCTTGAGGGGGCGAGCACCGGGGAGCTGTTTTTT. It codes for CASSLLEGASTGELFF. The chain employs TRBV18 and TRBJ2-2, with TRBD1 matching over 7 bases. The CDR3 extends over 16 amino acids. Germline CDR1 reads KGHSH; CDR2 reads LQKENI. The junction had 11 bases not matched to a gene; V was cut back by 6 bases and J by 4 bases. The full variable domain, its missing parts supplied by reference TRBV18 and TRBJ2-2, is NAGVMQNPRHLVRRRGQEARLRCSPMKGHSHVYWYRQLPEEGLKFMVYLQKENIIDESGMPKERFSAEFPKEGPSILRIQQVVRGDSAAYFCASSLLEGASTGELFFGEGSRLTVL.

The CDR3 reads CASSVGLAGQFF. The CDR3 DNA reads as TGTGCCAGCAGTGTGGGACTAGCGGGACAGTTCTTC. V usage is TRBV12-3 or TRBV12-4 and J usage is TRBJ2-1; TRBD2 aligns across 13 bases. The junction had 2 bases not matched to a gene; V was cut back by 5 bases and J by 13 bases. The length of the CDR3 is 12 residues.

This rearrangement joins TRBV2 to TRBJ1-5, with 10 positions matching TRBD1. Looked up from germline, CDR1 is SNHLY and CDR2 is FYNNEI. The CDR3 extends over 16 amino acids. The ends lost 6 bases at V and 4 bases at J; junction bases unmatched: 9. The CDR3, as DNA: TGTGCCAGCAGAGCCGGGACAGGGGTTTCAAATCAGCCCCAGCATTTT. This codes for CASRAGTGVSNQPQHF.

This clone was counted once. This chain joins TRBV5-1 and TRBJ1-6; 10 bases map to TRBD1. The CDR3 contains 16 residues. Germline values: CDR1 SGHRS, CDR2 YFSETQ. Trimming removed 3 bases from V and 7 bases from J; junction bases left unmatched: 7. The CDR3 is CASSYTGTGANSPLHF. CDR3 nucleotide sequence: TGCGCCAGCAGCTATACCGGGACAGGGGCAAATTCACCCCTCCACTTT.

The gene calls are TRBV6-5 and TRBJ2-7, with 7 bases identical to TRBD1. Germline assignment: CDR1 MNHEY and CDR2 SVGAGI. This CDR3 has 11 amino acids. V lost 10 bases and J lost 7; bases outside the gene matches: 7. The CDR3: CATRQGDEQYF. The CDR3 nucleotides are TGTGCCACCCGGCAGGGGGATGAGCAGTACTTC.

J is TRBJ2-3 and V is TRBV7-9, with 14 bases fitting TRBD2. The CDR3 length is 17 residues. Germline CDR1 SEHNR, CDR2 FQNEAQ (reference sequence). V shed 4 bases and J 1 base; nucleotides not matched to a gene: 4. In nucleotides, the CDR3 is TGTGCCAGCAGCTCTGGGACTAGCGGGGGCCGCACAGATACGCAGTATTTT. Its translation is CASSSGTSGGRTDTQYF.

This chain uses TRBV7-9 with TRBJ2-1; 8 bases fit TRBD1. Germline V lookup: CDR1 SEHNR, CDR2 FQNEAQ (reference sequence). The V gene end was trimmed by 5 bases and the J gene end by 4 bases; junction bases not matched to a gene: 7. The CDR3 is 15 amino acids. This chain's CDR3 is CASSPGTGFYNEQFF. Here the CDR3 DNA reads TGTGCCAGCAGCCCAGGGACAGGTTTTTACAATGAGCAGTTCTTC.

The genes are TRBV6-7 and TRBJ1-4; no firm D call. TRBV6-7 is an open reading frame, and its role is uncertain. Between the trimmed V and J ends, which lost 4 bases and 8 bases, there was a span of 14 bases. The CDR3 is 14 residues long. The CDR3 DNA reads TGTGCCAGCAGTTCCCCCCCGGGAAGCGAAAAACTGTTTTTT. This sequence encodes CASSSPPGSEKLFF.

This clone has just a few counts. CDR3 bases: TGTGCCAGCAGCGTAGGCAGGGGTTCATCTGAAGCTTTCTTT. Amino acid sequence: CASSVGRGSSEAFF. The chain joins TRBV9 to TRBJ1-1; maybe TRBD1 (6 bases). V lost 0 bases, J lost 6 bases, and 12 bases lay in between. The V gene's germline CDR1 is SGDLS and CDR2 YYNGEE. The CDR3 runs 14 residues.

The chain employs TRBV28 and TRBJ1-1, with D unresolved. The length of the CDR3 is 16 residues. Trimming shortened V by 6 bases and J by 2 bases, and 19 bases separated the two germline ends. Germline values: CDR1 MDHEN, CDR2 SYDVKM. CDR3 DNA: TGTGCCAGCAGCACCCTTAAGGCGGGGATCAACACTGAAGCTTTCTTT. It encodes CASSTLKAGINTEAFF.

The chain joins TRBV2 to TRBJ1-4, with D perhaps matching TRBD1 (6 bases). This CDR3 spans 15 amino acids. Trimming removed 2 bases from V and 0 bases from J, with 7 bases in between. CDR1 SNHLY and CDR2 FYNNEI come from the germline V gene. The CDR3 spells CASSERQATNEKLFF. CDR3 bases: TGTGCCAGCAGTGAAAGACAGGCAACTAATGAAAAACTGTTTTTT.

The chain links TRBV20-1 to TRBJ1-1; D is ambiguous. The CDR3 runs 11 residues. Germline V lookup: CDR1 DFQATT, CDR2 SNEGSKA (reference sequence). V shed 5 bases and J shed 12 bases, with 16 bases lying between them. CDR3 in amino acids: CSAPDVPRTFF. DNA for the CDR3: TGCAGTGCTCCCGACGTCCCGCGGACTTTCTTT.

The DNA of the CDR3 is TGTGCCACCTCGGGACAGGGGACAGAGACCCAGTACTTC. It specifies CATSGQGTETQYF. The rearrangement links TRBV30 to TRBJ2-5, with TRBD1 identical over 10 bases. Germline V CDR1 and CDR2: GTSNPN, SVGIG (reference sequence). There are 13 residues in the CDR3. J lost 4 bases, V lost 8 bases, and 7 bases had no gene match.

The CDR3 is CATGGSRDNSPLHF. In DNA form, the CDR3 reads TGTGCCACCGGGGGATCGCGGGACAATTCACCCCTCCACTTT. The chain carries TRBV19 and TRBJ1-6; D might be TRBD1 (5 bases). The CDR3 is 14 residues long. CDR1 is LNHDA and CDR2 is SQIVND in the germline V gene (reference sequence). Trimming removed 10 bases from V and 7 bases from J, with 17 bases in between.

The chain has TRBV28 and TRBJ2-6, with 10 bases identical to TRBD1. Trimming cost V 6 bases and J 8 bases; bases outside gene matches: 7. Germline values: CDR1 MDHEN, CDR2 SYDVKM. This CDR3 has 15 residues. The CDR3 DNA is TGTGCCAGCAGACAACCGGGACAGGGGTCCAACGTCCTGACTTTC. Amino acid sequence: CASRQPGQGSNVLTF.

The chain joins TRBV11-3 to TRBJ1-6; no firm D call. CDR3 size: 13 residues. Germline CDR1 reads SGHNT; CDR2 reads YENEEA. The germline V and J ends were trimmed by 4 bases and 8 bases, with 9 bases remaining between them. The DNA for the CDR3 is TGTGCCAGCAGCTCAAACAATTATTCACCCCTCCACTTT. Protein sequence: CASSSNNYSPLHF.

The chain employs TRBV7-6 and TRBJ1-6, with 7 bases aligning to TRBD1. Germline V gives CDR1 SGHVS, CDR2 FNYEAQ. J was trimmed by 5 bases and V by 6 bases; bases with no gene match: 10. The CDR3 has 16 amino acids. CDR3: CASSYETGADNSPLHF. DNA for the CDR3: TGTGCCAGCAGTTACGAAACAGGGGCCGATAATTCACCCCTCCACTTT.

The chain combines TRBV29-1 with TRBJ2-1, with 13 bases fitting TRBD2. Germline CDR1 and CDR2: SQVTM and ANQGSEA. The V and J ends lost 6 bases and 12 bases, in that order; junction bases with no gene match: 8. The CDR3 contains 13 residues. Here the CDR3 reads CSVGGTSGVVQFF. The CDR3 DNA follows: TGCAGCGTGGGCGGGACTAGCGGGGTTGTGCAGTTCTTC.

V gene TRBV4-3 combines with J gene TRBJ2-2, with D perhaps TRBD2 (6 bases). The CDR3 covers 16 residues. CDR1 and CDR2 (germline): LGHNA, YSLEER. The V end lost 0 bases, the J end lost 2 bases, and 10 bases lay between the germline ends. CDR3 sequence reads: CASSQDRGSNTGELFF. CDR3 nucleotides: TGCGCCAGCAGCCAAGATCGGGGGTCTAACACCGGGGAGCTGTTTTTT.

This clone was counted once. The gene calls are TRBV7-2 and TRBJ2-7; 7 nucleotides align to TRBD1. From germline, CDR1 is SGHTA and CDR2 FQGNSA. Trimming cost V 4 bases and J 3 bases; bases outside gene matches: 6. CDR3 length: 14 residues. CDR3: CASSSEQGFYEQYF. CDR3 DNA sequence: TGTGCCAGCAGCTCAGAACAGGGGTTCTACGAGCAGTACTTC.

This clone has ten or more counts. The rearrangement links TRBV6-4 to TRBJ1-6, with D maybe TRBD1 (5 bases). CDR1 is MRHNA, CDR2 SNTAGT, per germline. The CDR3 is made up of 14 amino acids. The V gene lost 2 bases and the J gene lost 7 bases, with 9 bases spanning the gap. CDR3 amino acids: CASSDRGANSPLHF. The DNA for the CDR3 is TGTGCCAGCAGTGACAGGGGCGCCAATTCACCCCTCCACTTT.

Regarding this clone: The sample holds other DNA sequences that translate to the same CDR3. The chain uses TRBV19 and TRBJ2-3; a possible D gene is TRBD1 (5 bases). The CDR3 covers 14 residues. Germline lookup yields CDR1 LNHDA and CDR2 SQIVND (reference sequence). V lost 6 bases, J lost 0 bases, and 10 bases lay in between. CDR3 DNA sequence: TGTGCCAGTAGCACAGGCCCTAGCACAGATACGCAGTATTTT. As protein: CASSTGPSTDTQYF.

This clone turned up a few times. The chain uses TRBV6-5 and TRBJ1-2; tentative D call: TRBD1 (6 bases). The CDR3 length is 12 residues. The germline V and J ends were trimmed by 6 bases and 2 bases, with 7 bases remaining between them. Per the germline V gene, CDR1 is MNHEY and CDR2 is SVGAGI. The DNA of the CDR3 is TGTGCCAGCAGGCAGGGGAACTATGGCTACACCTTC. This encodes CASRQGNYGYTF.

This clone was seen only a few times. This chain connects TRBV10-2 to TRBJ2-1; 8 bases align to TRBD1. Unmatched junction bases numbered 7, after V lost 4 bases and J lost 8 bases. Germline lookup yields CDR1 WSHSY and CDR2 SAAADI. This CDR3 has 14 residues. CDR3: CASSVAGGWDEQFF. Written as DNA, the CDR3 is TGCGCCAGCAGTGTAGCAGGGGGCTGGGATGAGCAGTTCTTC.

The chain uses TRBV24-1 and TRBJ2-2; weak D call: TRBD2 (5 bases). Germline V gene lookup returns CDR1 KGHDR and CDR2 SFDVKD. The length of the CDR3 is 14 residues. Trimming took 12 bases from V and 2 from J, leaving 15 bases between them. The CDR3 nucleotides read TGTGCCGCGCGGACGGAGGAAAACACCGGGGAGCTGTTTTTT. Translation gives CAARTEENTGELFF.

The chain employs TRBV4-1 and TRBJ2-5; D gene uncertain. Germline CDR1 is MGHRA and CDR2 is YSYEKL. The CDR3 runs to 14 residues. Trimming pared 1 base from V and 0 bases from J, leaving 6 bases between. As DNA, the CDR3 is TGCGCCAGCAGCCAAGGTCCGTACCAAGAGACCCAGTACTTC. Protein sequence: CASSQGPYQETQYF.

CDR3 DNA: TGTGCCAGCAGCCGAAACGGGGACATTAAAAACATTCAGTACTTC. It codes for CASSRNGDIKNIQYF. The J gene is TRBJ2-4, the V gene TRBV6-5; TRBD1 is a possible D gene (6 bases). V was trimmed by 6 bases and J by 4 bases, leaving 16 bases between them. Germline V gene sequence: CDR1 MNHEY, CDR2 SVGAGI. CDR3 size: 15 residues.

The chain recombines TRBV4-2 with TRBJ2-7; TRBD2 is a possible D gene (6 bases). CDR3 length: 16 amino acids. Trimming shortened V by 0 bases and J by 2 bases, and 14 bases separated the two germline ends. Germline assignment: CDR1 LGHNA and CDR2 YNFKEQ. The CDR3 nucleotides are TGTGCCAGCAGCCAAGATTTGGGGGGAGGTGCCTACGAGCAGTACTTC. Translation: CASSQDLGGGAYEQYF.

The CDR3 sequence is CASSLGLSGGANIQYF. CDR3 bases: TGTGCCAGCAGCTTAGGATTAAGCGGGGGGGCGAACATTCAGTACTTC. The J gene is TRBJ2-4, the V gene TRBV7-2; 10 bases match TRBD2. With V trimmed by 1 base and J by 7 bases, 7 bases remained unmatched. The CDR3 covers 16 residues. The germline V gene has CDR1 SGHTA and CDR2 FQGNSA.

The rearrangement uses TRBV18 and TRBJ2-1, with 8 nucleotides matching TRBD2. There are 16 residues in the CDR3. CDR1 and CDR2 from the germline V gene are KGHSH and LQKENI. V lost 3 bases and J lost 5; bases outside the gene matches: 9. The CDR3: CASSPPGRAGDNEQFF. In nucleotides, the CDR3 is TGTGCCAGCTCACCTCCCGGAAGAGCGGGGGACAATGAGCAGTTCTTC.

The rearrangement joins TRBV6-6 to TRBJ1-6; no clear D gene. Trimming pared 4 bases from V and 10 bases from J, leaving 17 bases between. This CDR3 is 15 amino acids long. The germline V gene encodes CDR1 MNHNY and CDR2 SVGAGI (reference sequence). The CDR3 loop reads CASSLLPYSESPLHF. The CDR3 DNA sequence: TGTGCCAGCAGTTTGCTCCCTTACAGTGAATCACCCCTCCACTTT.